The 23 T cell receptor beta chains given below trace back to one sample, sequenced in a study of cytomegalovirus exposure and HLA in healthy donors. This table comes from immunoSEQ multiplex PCR, and its TCRdb copy is limited to in-frame clones, with some not included. The sample gives about 190,000 clones, more than 75% of which show up once; under 7.5% is in the top ten. The sequenced sample consisted of PBMCs. All receptors come from a man aged 18 to 29 in good health and CMV-seropositive.

The V gene is TRBV6-5, the J gene TRBJ1-4, with no clear D. V lost 6 bases, J lost 0 bases, and 8 bases lay in between. The CDR3 length is 14 residues. CDR1 is MNHEY and CDR2 is SVGAGI in the germline V gene. CDR3: CASSWGATNEKLFF. CDR3 bases: TGTGCCAGCAGCTGGGGAGCAACTAATGAAAAACTGTTTTTT.

This clone was counted a single time. The chain carries TRBV30 and TRBJ2-1, with TRBD2 matching over 11 bases. There are 15 residues in the CDR3. The V and J ends lost 3 bases and 6 bases, in that order; junction bases with no gene match: 7. The germline CDR1 and CDR2 sequences are GTSNPN and SVGIG (reference sequence). This chain's CDR3 is CAWSRLAGGSNEQFF. The CDR3 coding sequence is TGTGCCTGGAGCAGGCTAGCGGGAGGCTCCAATGAGCAGTTCTTC.

In DNA form, the CDR3 reads TGTGCCAGCAGCTTAGTGGGGCCCTCCTCGTCCGGGGAGCTGTTTTTT. It specifies CASSLVGPSSSGELFF. This sequence joins TRBV7-7 and TRBJ2-2; a possible D gene is TRBD1 (5 bases). Germline lookup yields CDR1 SSHAT and CDR2 FNYEAQ (reference sequence). This CDR3 spans 16 amino acids. V was trimmed by 1 base and J by 6 bases, leaving 15 bases between them.

This chain links TRBV4-2 with TRBJ1-3; 9 nucleotides line up with TRBD1. The CDR3 spans 18 residues. V was clipped by 1 base and J by 4 bases; unmatched bases: 11. Per germline, CDR1 LGHNA and CDR2 YNFKEQ. CDR3 sequence: CASSQGLKQGARGNTIYF. Written as DNA, the CDR3 is TGTGCCAGCAGCCAAGGATTAAAACAGGGGGCGAGGGGAAACACCATATATTTT.

The V gene is TRBV9, the J gene TRBJ2-1; D might be TRBD2 (5 bases). V was trimmed by 2 bases and J by 0 bases, leaving 18 bases between them. This CDR3 is 18 amino acids long. Per the germline V gene, CDR1 is SGDLS and CDR2 is YYNGEE. The CDR3 DNA sequence: TGTGCCAGCAGCGTTAATCGGGCCCTTACTAGCTCCTACAATGAGCAGTTCTTC. As protein: CASSVNRALTSSYNEQFF.

This chain connects TRBV6-1 to TRBJ1-5; D remains unclear. V was cut by 0 bases and J by 13 bases, with 13 bases left in between. Per the germline V gene, CDR1 is MNHNS and CDR2 is SASEGT. This CDR3 is 13 amino acids long. The CDR3 region is CASSEAFDMLQHF. CDR3 DNA sequence: TGTGCCAGCAGTGAAGCGTTTGACATGCTTCAGCATTTT.

This chain uses TRBV29-1 with TRBJ2-7, with a possible D match to TRBD2 (6 bases). CDR1 is SQVTM and CDR2 is ANQGSEA in the germline V gene. Trimming took off 6 bases at V and 2 bases at J, with 29 bases between the two ends. The CDR3 contains 18 residues. The CDR3: CSVLPGGYGGTLTYEQYF. In DNA, the CDR3 is TGCAGCGTCCTCCCGGGCGGATATGGCGGGACCCTCACCTACGAGCAGTACTTC.

V usage is TRBV20-1 and J usage is TRBJ2-5, with D maybe TRBD2 (6 bases). CDR3 length: 11 amino acids. The V end lost 5 bases, the J end lost 5 bases, and 9 bases lay between the germline ends. The germline V gene has CDR1 DFQATT and CDR2 SNEGSKA (reference sequence). The CDR3 DNA follows: TGCAGTGCTGGGGACTGGGAGACCCAGTACTTC. Translated, it gives CSAGDWETQYF.

The V and J genes are TRBV30 and TRBJ1-3; D ambiguous. Deletions cut 5 bases from V and 4 bases from J, with 6 bases between. The CDR3 consists of 11 residues. Germline V lookup: CDR1 GTSNPN, CDR2 SVGIG (reference sequence). CDR3 DNA sequence: TGTGCCTGGTTCTTGGGAAACACCATATATTTT. Protein product: CAWFLGNTIYF.

The chain's CDR3 is CASSFTGDDEQFF. CDR3 DNA sequence: TGTGCCAGCAGCTTCACAGGGGACGATGAGCAGTTCTTC. The rearrangement joins TRBV5-6 to TRBJ2-1; TRBD1 matches at 7 bases. CDR1 and CDR2 from the germline V gene are SGHDT and YYEEEE. This CDR3 region has 13 residues. The J segment lost 8 bases and the V segment lost 2 bases, leaving 4 bases of the junction unmatched.

The chain has TRBV7-2 and TRBJ2-7, with D maybe TRBD2 (6 bases). Germline CDR1 is SGHTA and CDR2 is FQGNSA. V was cut by 5 bases and J by 3 bases, with 14 bases left in between. The CDR3 has 14 residues. This chain's CDR3 is CASSPSLANYEQYF. CDR3 in DNA: TGTGCCAGCAGCCCCAGCCTAGCGAACTACGAGCAGTACTTC.

This clone was observed a single time. For the CDR3, the DNA is TGTGCCAGCAGCACAGGGTCAGATACGCAGTATTTT. Translating it yields CASSTGSDTQYF. The chain uses TRBV13 and TRBJ2-3, with TRBD1 as a possible D gene (6 bases). The CDR3 totals 12 residues. Per germline, CDR1 PRHDT and CDR2 FYEKMQ (reference sequence). V was cut by 5 bases and J by 4 bases, with 7 bases left in between.

J is TRBJ2-7 and V is TRBV9, with TRBD2 identical over 8 bases. CDR1 is SGDLS and CDR2 is YYNGEE in the germline V gene. Germline trimming cut 3 bases from V and 1 base from J; bases unmatched to any gene: 6. This CDR3 has 15 amino acids. CDR3 bases: TGTGCCAGCAGCGCGGGGACTAGTCTTTCCTACGAGCAGTACTTC. Protein product: CASSAGTSLSYEQYF.

The genes are TRBV27 and TRBJ2-7; 11 bases align to TRBD1. This CDR3 spans 20 amino acids. CDR1 is MNHEY and CDR2 is SMNVEV in the germline V gene (reference sequence). V dropped 3 bases and J dropped 1; count of bases not matched to a gene: 17. In DNA form, the CDR3 reads TGTGCCAGCAGTTTTCGAAAAGAGCCAGGACAGGGGGCTAGATCCTACGAGCAGTACTTC. It yields the protein CASSFRKEPGQGARSYEQYF.

Points on this clone: At the DNA level, this CDR3 is encoded by other sequences in the same sample as well. The V call is TRBV7-2, the J call TRBJ2-3; 8 nucleotides agree with TRBD2. The V segment lost 5 bases and the J segment 2 bases; nucleotides outside the gene matches: 3. Per the germline V gene, CDR1 is SGHTA and CDR2 is FQGNSA. The CDR3 covers 14 residues. CDR3 sequence: CASSPGLATDTQYF. The CDR3 DNA is TGTGCCAGCAGCCCCGGACTAGCCACAGATACGCAGTATTTT.

The chain carries TRBV7-3 and TRBJ2-3; 8 bases align to TRBD2. Germline V lookup: CDR1 SGHTA, CDR2 FQGTGA. V shed 0 bases, J shed 3 bases, and the junction held 8 bases outside the gene matches. The CDR3 has 17 residues. CDR3 sequence (DNA): TGTGCCAGCAGCTTAACGTCCAGCGGGAGTGTTACAGATACGCAGTATTTT. This translates into CASSLTSSGSVTDTQYF. Complete variable domain (other parts from reference TRBV7-3 and TRBJ2-3): GAGVSQTPSNKVTEKGKYVELRCDPISGHTALYWYRQSLGQGPEFLIYFQGTGAADDSGLPNDRFFAVRPEGSVSTLKIQRTERGDSAVYLCASSLTSSGSVTDTQYFGPGTRLTVL.

This clone was counted between two and nine times. This chain connects TRBV2 to TRBJ2-7; 14 nucleotides align to TRBD2. Unmatched junction bases numbered 12, after V lost 5 bases and J lost 12 bases. Germline CDR1 SNHLY, CDR2 FYNNEI. The CDR3 spans 15 residues. This CDR3 reads CASSFPGTSGSSVYF. DNA for the CDR3: TGTGCCAGCAGTTTCCCCGGGACTAGCGGGAGTTCAGTGTACTTC.

This clone was detected only a few times. The chain combines TRBV4-3 with TRBJ2-1, with 7 bases that match TRBD2. V shed 0 bases, J shed 8 bases, and the junction held 16 bases outside the gene matches. Germline lookup yields CDR1 LGHNA and CDR2 YSLEER. This CDR3 spans 18 amino acids. The CDR3 reads CASSQDLPSEGGVDEQFF. The CDR3 nucleotides read TGCGCCAGCAGCCAAGATCTTCCTAGCGAGGGAGGGGTGGATGAGCAGTTCTTC.

CDR3 sequence (DNA): TGTGCCAGCACCGGGACAGTGTCCTACGAGCAGTACTTC. Translated: CASTGTVSYEQYF. The chain is built from TRBV6-5 and TRBJ2-7, with 7 bases lining up with TRBD1. The CDR3 loop spans 13 amino acids. The ends lost 7 bases at V and 1 base at J; junction bases unmatched: 4. Germline V CDR1 and CDR2: MNHEY, SVGAGI.

The chain joins TRBV11-2 to TRBJ2-1; D perhaps matches TRBD2 (6 bases). V gave up 4 bases and J gave up 7 bases, with 14 bases separating them. Germline lookup yields CDR1 SGHAT and CDR2 FQNNGV. The CDR3 is 14 residues long. The CDR3 DNA reads TGTGCCAGCAGCTCCTTGACTGGAGGGAATGAGCAGTTCTTC. Translating gives CASSSLTGGNEQFF.

This clone was recorded once. The chain joins TRBV9 to TRBJ2-2; 7 positions match TRBD2. The V segment lost 0 bases and the J segment 3 bases; nucleotides outside the gene matches: 11. The CDR3 covers 18 residues. Germline CDR1 reads SGDLS; CDR2 reads YYNGEE. The CDR3 sequence: CASSVEVGGDGDTGELFF. In DNA, the CDR3 is TGTGCCAGCAGCGTAGAGGTTGGGGGGGATGGGGACACCGGGGAGCTGTTTTTT.

This chain connects TRBV6-5 to TRBJ1-2; TRBD1 is a possible D gene (5 bases). This CDR3 region has 15 residues. Trimming stripped 3 bases from V and 0 bases from J, with 11 bases between. The germline V gene encodes CDR1 MNHEY and CDR2 SVGAGI. The CDR3 loop reads CASSYKAGPNYGYTF. DNA for the CDR3: TGTGCCAGCAGTTATAAGGCAGGGCCTAACTATGGCTACACCTTC.

This chain uses TRBV6-1 with TRBJ2-7; D perhaps matches TRBD2 (5 bases). Trimming shortened V by 0 bases and J by 7 bases, and 13 bases separated the two germline ends. From germline, CDR1 is MNHNS and CDR2 SASEGT. The CDR3 consists of 14 residues. Here the CDR3 reads CASSEAGKAREQYF. The CDR3 nucleotides read TGTGCCAGCAGTGAAGCCGGGAAGGCGCGAGAGCAGTACTTC.